Below, 32 T cell receptor beta chains from the same sample are listed, as sequenced in a study of blood T cell repertoires in COVID-19. Sequencing was performed with immunoSEQ multiplex PCR; in TCRdb, only in-frame clones are kept and a portion is missing. The repertoire consists of some 150,000 clones, with about nine tenths occurring once and the leading ten covering under 2%. Sample: peripheral blood. These receptors originate from a human donor in a cohort sampled during active COVID-19.

This chain links TRBV7-9 with TRBJ1-1, with TRBD1 matching 8 bases. Germline V gene lookup returns CDR1 SEHNR and CDR2 FQNEAQ (reference sequence). The CDR3 has 14 residues. The ends lost 3 bases at V and 8 bases at J; junction bases unmatched: 8. The CDR3 DNA is TGTGCCAGCAGCTTGGCCTCGACAGGGGCCGAAGCTTTCTTT. Translation: CASSLASTGAEAFF.

The chain links TRBV18 to TRBJ1-1, with 7 bases matching TRBD1. The CDR3 is made up of 15 amino acids. V lost 7 bases to trimming and J lost 4 bases; unmatched junction nucleotides: 12. In germline, CDR1 is KGHSH, CDR2 LQKENI. The CDR3 coding sequence is TGTGCCAGCTGGAGACAGGGTGGAGGGGGCACTGAAGCTTTCTTT. Translation gives CASWRQGGGGTEAFF.

This CDR3 is CASSFRQGVANTEAFF. The CDR3 nucleotides are TGTGCCAGCAGCTTCCGACAGGGAGTGGCGAACACTGAAGCTTTCTTT. This rearrangement joins TRBV3-1 (or the pseudogene TRBV3-2) to TRBJ1-1; 7 bases align to TRBD1. The CDR3 spans 16 residues. Trimming removed 5 bases from V and 1 base from J; junction bases left unmatched: 10. Germline V gene sequence: CDR1 LGHDT, CDR2 YNNKEL (reference sequence).

The CDR3 protein is CASSEPGQGVGQPQHF. The CDR3 coding sequence is TGTGCCAGCAGTGAACCGGGACAGGGGGTGGGTCAGCCCCAGCATTTT. The rearrangement uses TRBV6-1 and TRBJ1-5; TRBD1 matches at 11 bases. Germline lookup yields CDR1 MNHNS and CDR2 SASEGT. There are 16 residues in the CDR3. V lost 2 bases and J lost 6; bases outside the gene matches: 6.

V gene TRBV19 combines with J gene TRBJ1-1; possibly TRBD1 for D (5 bases). The CDR3 loop spans 13 amino acids. The V and J ends lost 5 bases and 0 bases respectively, with 7 bases between them. Germline V gene lookup returns CDR1 LNHDA and CDR2 SQIVND (reference sequence). In DNA, the CDR3 is TGTGCCAGTAGTTCGACAGTGAACACTGAAGCTTTCTTT. This sequence encodes CASSSTVNTEAFF.

The chain links TRBV5-1 to TRBJ2-1; 9 nucleotides align to TRBD1. CDR1 SGHRS and CDR2 YFSETQ come from the germline V gene. The V gene end was trimmed by 4 bases and the J gene end by 6 bases; junction bases not matched to a gene: 11. The CDR3 has 16 amino acids. The CDR3 reads CASSLSGTGRVNEQFF. CDR3 coding DNA: TGCGCCAGCAGCCTGTCCGGGACAGGGCGGGTCAATGAGCAGTTCTTC.

The genes are TRBV7-2 and TRBJ1-5; D call uncertain. Germline values: CDR1 SGHTA, CDR2 FQGNSA. Trimming took 0 bases from V and 1 from J, leaving 7 bases between them. This CDR3 has 15 amino acids. In DNA form, the CDR3 reads TGTGCCAGCAGCTTAGCAGCGAGGAGCAATCAGCCCCAGCATTTT. Translation: CASSLAARSNQPQHF.

The J gene is TRBJ2-1, the V gene TRBV7-9; 8 bases agree with TRBD1. The CDR3 length is 12 residues. Germline loops: CDR1 SEHNR, CDR2 FQNEAQ (reference sequence). The V segment lost 3 bases and the J segment 11 bases; nucleotides outside the gene matches: 3. CDR3 in amino acids: CASSFGTGKQFF. The CDR3 DNA sequence: TGTGCCAGCAGCTTTGGGACAGGAAAGCAGTTCTTC. Combining the CDR3 with reference TRBV7-9 and TRBJ2-1 gives the whole variable domain DTGVSQNPRHKITKRGQNVTFRCDPISEHNRLYWYRQTLGQGPEFLTYFQNEAQLEKSRLLSDRFSAERPKGSFSTLEIQRTEQGDSAMYLCASSFGTGKQFFGPGTRLTVL.

The chain couples TRBV6-6 to TRBJ1-1; the D gene is possibly TRBD1 (5 bases). Between the trimmed V and J ends, which lost 5 bases and 3 bases, there was a span of 13 bases. Germline lookup yields CDR1 MNHNY and CDR2 SVGAGI (reference sequence). The CDR3 has 14 residues. The CDR3 spells CASSTRTGDTEAFF. Here the CDR3 DNA reads TGTGCCAGCAGTACCCGGACGGGGGACACTGAAGCTTTCTTT.

The gene calls are TRBV6-1 and TRBJ2-7, with D possibly TRBD1 on 6 matching bases. Germline V gives CDR1 MNHNS, CDR2 SASEGT. This CDR3 has 14 amino acids. With 3 bases removed from V and 2 bases from J, the gap between germline ends came to 11 bases. The CDR3 DNA reads TGTGCCAGCAGTGAGGGGGCACAAACCTACGAGCAGTACTTC. Its protein is CASSEGAQTYEQYF.

The chain uses TRBV23-1 and TRBJ1-1, with D hard to call. TRBV23-1 is recorded as an ORF, its role being uncertain. The germline V and J ends were trimmed by 4 bases and 2 bases, with 20 bases remaining between them. The CDR3 spans 17 residues. This CDR3 is CASSRPALDWRNTEAFF. CDR3 nucleotide sequence: TGCGCCAGCAGTCGCCCAGCCCTCGACTGGCGAAACACTGAAGCTTTCTTT.

This clone was recorded a few times. This sequence joins TRBV5-1 and TRBJ1-1; D unclear. CDR3 size: 13 residues. Germline V lookup: CDR1 SGHRS, CDR2 YFSETQ. V gave up 0 bases and J gave up 3 bases, with 6 bases separating them. Here the CDR3 reads CASSLAGHTEAFF. CDR3 bases: TGCGCCAGCAGCTTGGCTGGGCACACTGAAGCTTTCTTT.

This clone has just one count. The chain carries TRBV5-1 and TRBJ2-5; a weak D match, TRBD2 (7 bases). CDR3 length: 15 amino acids. Germline values: CDR1 SGHRS, CDR2 YFSETQ. V was cut by 4 bases and J by 5 bases, with 18 bases left in between. The CDR3 loop reads CASSPRGGLMETQYF. Here the CDR3 DNA reads TGCGCCAGCAGCCCGAGGGGGGGGCTTATGGAGACCCAGTACTTC. Variable domain in full (rest from reference TRBV5-1 and TRBJ2-5): KAGVTQTPRYLIKTRGQQVTLSCSPISGHRSVSWYQQTPGQGLQFLFEYFSETQRNKGNFPGRFSGRQFSNSRSEMNVSTLELGDSALYLCASSPRGGLMETQYFGPGTRLLVL.

V and J are TRBV5-1 and TRBJ1-1; TRBD1 matches 8 bases. The CDR3 has 15 residues. CDR1 is SGHRS, CDR2 YFSETQ, per germline. Trimming at V came to 4 bases and at J to 4 bases, leaving 9 bases not matched to a gene. CDR3 in amino acids: CASSPALTGGTEAFF. As DNA, the CDR3 is TGCGCCAGCAGCCCAGCCCTAACAGGGGGCACTGAAGCTTTCTTT.

This chain joins TRBV5-1 and TRBJ2-2, with a possible D match to TRBD2 (6 bases). The germline CDR1 and CDR2 sequences are SGHRS and YFSETQ. The CDR3 runs 15 residues. V lost 4 bases and J lost 1, with 11 bases in between. CDR3 in amino acids: CASSTGTVNTGELFF. The CDR3 DNA reads as TGCGCCAGCAGCACCGGGACTGTGAACACCGGGGAGCTGTTTTTT.

The rearrangement links TRBV7-2 to TRBJ2-7, with unresolved D. Per the germline V gene, CDR1 is SGHTA and CDR2 is FQGNSA. V lost 3 bases and J 4 bases, leaving 10 bases between the germline ends. CDR3 length: 13 amino acids. Here the CDR3 reads CASSLAAPYEQYF. The CDR3 region has the DNA TGTGCCAGCAGCTTGGCAGCGCCTTACGAGCAGTACTTC.

The chain has TRBV10-1 and TRBJ2-1; no reliable D call. V was trimmed by 3 bases and J by 8 bases, leaving 8 bases between them. The CDR3 covers 12 residues. Germline assignment: CDR1 WNHNN and CDR2 SYGVQD (reference sequence). The CDR3 coding sequence is TGCGCCAGCAGTGATCTAGGCTATGAGCAGTTCTTC. Amino acids: CASSDLGYEQFF.

The V gene is TRBV19, the J gene TRBJ2-7; 10 bases line up with TRBD1. CDR1 LNHDA and CDR2 SQIVND come from the germline V gene (reference sequence). This CDR3 has 15 amino acids. Germline trimming cut 4 bases from V and 6 bases from J; bases unmatched to any gene: 9. The CDR3, as DNA: TGTGCCAGTAGTACCCAAAGACAGGGGGCAGTCGAGCAGTACTTC. Protein sequence: CASSTQRQGAVEQYF.

V gene TRBV5-4 combines with J gene TRBJ2-3, with 8 bases that match TRBD2. The CDR3 has 17 amino acids. V shed 1 base and J 4 bases; nucleotides not matched to a gene: 11. Germline assignment: CDR1 SGHNT and CDR2 YYREEE (reference sequence). CDR3 sequence reads: CASSLPQAGVGSDTQYF. CDR3 DNA sequence: TGTGCCAGCAGCTTGCCCCAAGCGGGGGTGGGATCAGATACGCAGTATTTT.

The V and J genes are TRBV3-1 (or the pseudogene TRBV3-2) and TRBJ1-4, with D maybe TRBD1 (5 bases). This CDR3 has 13 residues. Trimming cost V 5 bases and J 9 bases, with 13 bases left between them. Germline loops: CDR1 LGHDT, CDR2 YNNKEL (reference sequence). CDR3: CASSLQGIQKLFF. CDR3 sequence (DNA): TGTGCCAGCAGCTTGCAGGGAATACAAAAACTGTTTTTT.

The V and J genes are TRBV12-3 or TRBV12-4 and TRBJ2-1, with 7 bases aligning to TRBD2. There are 13 residues in the CDR3. The V segment lost 8 bases and the J segment 2 bases; nucleotides outside the gene matches: 3. Here the CDR3 reads CASGGGTYNEQFF. The CDR3 DNA is TGTGCCAGCGGGGGGGGTACCTACAATGAGCAGTTCTTC.

The V call is TRBV2, the J call TRBJ2-2; 7 bases agree with TRBD2. Germline-derived CDR1 and CDR2 are SNHLY and FYNNEI. The CDR3 totals 15 residues. V dropped 4 bases and J dropped 5; count of bases not matched to a gene: 7. CDR3 protein: CASSAASGTTGELFF. The CDR3 bases are TGTGCCAGCAGTGCGGCTAGCGGAACTACCGGGGAGCTGTTTTTT.

This rearrangement joins TRBV11-2 to TRBJ2-5; no reliable D call. This CDR3 comprises 13 residues. Germline V gene sequence: CDR1 SGHAT, CDR2 FQNNGV. V was clipped by 4 bases and J by 5 bases, with 11 bases between them. CDR3 DNA sequence: TGTGCCAGCAGCTCGGTTCAATCGGAGACCCAGTACTTC. Translation gives CASSSVQSETQYF.

This clone qualifies as medium-sized. The genes are TRBV27 and TRBJ1-4; D remains unclear. Per germline, CDR1 MNHEY and CDR2 SMNVEV (reference sequence). V lost 6 bases, J lost 8 bases, and 16 bases lay in between. The CDR3 has 14 residues. The CDR3 DNA sequence: TGTGCCAGCAGCAAAACGTGGGCGGGGGAAAAACTGTTTTTT. It is translated as CASSKTWAGEKLFF. The whole variable domain, remainder taken from reference TRBV27 and TRBJ1-4, is EAQVTQNPRYLITVTGKKLTVTCSQNMNHEYMSWYRQDPGLGLRQIYYSMNVEVTDKGDVPEGYKVSRKEKRNFPLILESPSPNQTSLYFCASSKTWAGEKLFFGSGTQLSVL.

This clone was recorded a few times. The chain joins TRBV12-3 or TRBV12-4 to TRBJ1-2; D is unclear. This CDR3 spans 13 amino acids. Trimming shortened V by 3 bases and J by 4 bases, and 9 bases separated the two germline ends. In DNA, the CDR3 is TGTGCCAGCAGTTTTCTGGCCTCCTATGGCTACACCTTC. Encoded protein: CASSFLASYGYTF.

The rearrangement uses TRBV7-8 and TRBJ2-1; 12 bases map to TRBD1. CDR1 SGHVS and CDR2 FQNEAQ come from the germline V gene. The trim removed 0 bases at V and 10 bases at J, leaving 10 bases unmatched. The CDR3 has 17 residues. In DNA, the CDR3 is TGTGCCAGCAGCTTAGCAGGCGGGACAGGGGGCTTAGGGGAGCAGTTCTTC. The encoded protein is CASSLAGGTGGLGEQFF.

This chain connects TRBV3-1 (or the pseudogene TRBV3-2) to TRBJ2-5, with 11 bases lining up with TRBD2. V shed 1 base, J shed 9 bases, and the junction held 10 bases outside the gene matches. This CDR3 is built from 16 residues. The germline CDR1 and CDR2 sequences are LGHDT and YNNKEL (reference sequence). In DNA, the CDR3 is TGTGCCAGCAGCCAAGGAGCTAGCGGGGGGCCCCTCGCCCAGTACTTC. Protein product: CASSQGASGGPLAQYF.

CDR3 coding DNA: TGCGCCAGCAGCCCGAGGGATGAGCAGTTCTTC. This encodes CASSPRDEQFF. The chain joins TRBV5-1 to TRBJ2-1, with D possibly matching TRBD2 (5 bases). The ends were cut back, 4 bases at V and 8 bases at J, with 7 bases in the middle. This CDR3 region has 11 residues. In germline, CDR1 is SGHRS, CDR2 YFSETQ.

The chain joins TRBV3-1 (or the pseudogene TRBV3-2) to TRBJ1-2; TRBD1 matches at 8 bases. The CDR3 length is 14 residues. J gave up 8 bases and V 0 bases, and 5 bases lay outside the gene matches. Germline V gene sequence: CDR1 LGHDT, CDR2 YNNKEL (reference sequence). The CDR3 nucleotides are TGTGCCAGCAGCCAAGACAGGGGGCATTGGGGCTACACCTTC. Translated: CASSQDRGHWGYTF.

This chain links TRBV20-1 with TRBJ2-2, with 9 bases aligning to TRBD2. CDR3 length: 16 residues. Germline V lookup: CDR1 DFQATT, CDR2 SNEGSKA (reference sequence). With 3 bases clipped from V and 3 bases from J, the junction kept 8 bases outside the gene matches. The CDR3 region is CSASFSGGRDTGELFF. The CDR3 bases are TGCAGTGCTAGTTTCAGCGGGGGGCGGGACACCGGGGAGCTGTTTTTT.

The chain joins TRBV5-1 to TRBJ2-7; 7 bases are a match to TRBD1. The V gene's germline CDR1 is SGHRS and CDR2 YFSETQ. The CDR3 loop spans 15 amino acids. The J segment lost 2 bases and the V segment lost 4 bases, leaving 9 bases of the junction unmatched. This chain's CDR3 is CASSPITGTAYEQYF. The CDR3 region has the DNA TGCGCCAGCAGCCCGATAACCGGGACAGCCTACGAGCAGTACTTC.

The chain recombines TRBV5-5 with TRBJ1-5; TRBD1 is a possible D gene (6 bases). CDR3 length: 14 residues. Deletions cut 2 bases from V and 5 bases from J, with 11 bases between. Germline values: CDR1 SGHKS, CDR2 YYEKEE (reference sequence). The CDR3 reads CASSFWAGDQPQHF. The CDR3 DNA reads TGTGCCAGCAGCTTCTGGGCAGGGGATCAGCCCCAGCATTTT. The entire variable domain, with the rest obtained from reference TRBV5-5 and TRBJ1-5, is as follows: DAGVTQSPTHLIKTRGQQVTLRCSPISGHKSVSWYQQVLGQGPQFIFQYYEKEERGRGNFPDRFSARQFPNYSSELNVNALLLGDSALYLCASSFWAGDQPQHFGDGTRLSIL.